This is a list of T cell receptor beta chains from one sample in a study of monozygotic twins with inflammatory bowel disease. Reprocessing the 5' RACE reads, TCRdb reports a single entry for every CDR3 protein and omits DNA. This repertoire includes approximately 150,000 distinct CDR3 sequences. The sample comprised blood. These receptors all stem from a human donor with ulcerative colitis or Crohn's disease, or a healthy co-twin of an affected twin (not recorded which). The CDR3 runs from the conserved cysteine through the conserved F or W. Each record gives: V gene, J gene, CDR3 protein.

>TRBV30|TRBJ2-1
CAWSTPKGSYNEQFF
>TRBV4-3|TRBJ1-6
CASSQEAGTGVSPLHF
>TRBV20-1|TRBJ2-3
CSARQGPPISTQYF
>TRBV5-1|TRBJ1-2
CASSLKTGDKNYGYTF
>TRBV18|TRBJ1-5
CASSQQGYQDQPQHF
>TRBV18|TRBJ1-2
CASSTGRNYGYTF
>TRBV25-1|TRBJ1-6
CASSDLQGAEGYSPLHF
>TRBV11-2|TRBJ2-2
CASRAGTGVTANTGELFF
>TRBV5-4|TRBJ2-5
CASSLVGGETQYF
>TRBV29-1|TRBJ1-1
CSFGYQYTEAFF
>TRBV7-3|TRBJ1-4
CASSEGGTNEKLFF
>TRBV18|TRBJ2-3
CASSPGLGGGAEDTQYF
>TRBV6-5|TRBJ1-1
CASSTLLNTEAFF
>TRBV19|TRBJ2-7
CASSIEQESYEQYF
>TRBV5-1|TRBJ1-6
CASSLESRGQSPLHF
>TRBV6-2/TRBV6-3|TRBJ2-7
CASSYPDRGAHEQYF
>TRBV20-1|TRBJ1-5
CSAGVGGGNQPQHF
>TRBV7-3|TRBJ2-3
CASSLFPPGLAGKDTQYF
>TRBV19|TRBJ1-1
CASSLGQYTEAFF
>TRBV20-1|TRBJ2-1
CSARGLTGTVGSYNEQFF
>TRBV7-8|TRBJ1-1
CASSLRPALNTEAFF
>TRBV6-1|TRBJ2-7
CASRPRDWTYEQYF
>TRBV7-2|TRBJ2-4
CASSPQGPAKNIQYF
>TRBV7-9|TRBJ1-4
CASSDNDRGSNEKLFF
>TRBV25-1|TRBJ1-6
CASSRDINSPLHF
>TRBV15|TRBJ2-7
CATSDSLRDRGREQYF
>TRBV10-3|TRBJ2-3
CAISSRDTSTDTQYF
>TRBV15|TRBJ2-7
CATSSKTTSGVAYEQYF
>TRBV20-1|TRBJ1-5
CSARVEGGLTQPQHF
>TRBV19|TRBJ1-1
CASIGRRTMNTEAFF
>TRBV7-2|TRBJ2-3
CASSTTSGGRADTQYF
>TRBV20-1|TRBJ2-1
CSARDFGVNEQFF
>TRBV11-2|TRBJ2-5
CASSSFPRARDFQETQYF
>TRBV5-6|TRBJ2-3
CASSSKGVTRAKDTQYF